The 3 T cell receptor beta chains below were found in one sample sequenced in a study of T cell responses to AZD1222 COVID-19 vaccine. Sequencing was performed with immunoSEQ multiplex PCR; in TCRdb, only in-frame clones are kept and a portion is missing. The data hold approximately 140,000 clones, with 92% observed a single time. The starting material was peripheral blood, obtained 28 days after the second AZD1222 dose. These receptors originate from an adult who received the AZD1222 COVID-19 vaccine.

V usage is TRBV28 and J usage is TRBJ1-2; weak D call: TRBD1 (5 bases). The CDR3 has 13 residues. The germline gives CDR1 MDHEN, CDR2 SYDVKM. The V gene lost 3 bases and the J gene lost 8 bases, with 13 bases spanning the gap. The DNA for the CDR3 is TGTGCCAGCAGTTTGGGGGTAGACGGGGGCTACACCTTC. Residues: CASSLGVDGGYTF.

The gene calls are TRBV30 and TRBJ1-3; 9 bases match TRBD1. This CDR3 has 18 amino acids. V lost 0 bases, J lost 0 bases, and 9 bases stayed unmatched. In germline, CDR1 is GTSNPN, CDR2 SVGIG (reference sequence). The CDR3 is CAWSVDGTGPSSGNTIYF. DNA of the CDR3: TGTGCCTGGAGTGTAGATGGGACAGGGCCTAGCTCTGGAAACACCATATATTTT.

The CDR3 DNA follows: TGTGCCAGCAAGGTCGGACAGGGTTCTAACTATGGCTACACCTTC. It encodes CASKVGQGSNYGYTF. This sequence joins TRBV2 and TRBJ1-2, with 8 bases that match TRBD1. The CDR3 totals 15 residues. The V segment lost 7 bases and the J segment 0 bases; nucleotides outside the gene matches: 7. The germline V gene has CDR1 SNHLY and CDR2 FYNNEI.